The next 23 T cell receptor beta chains were all read from a single sample in a study of T cell responses to AZD1222 COVID-19 vaccine. The repertoire was sequenced with immunoSEQ multiplex PCR; TCRdb's copy has only in-frame clones and lacks some. Here the sample spans tens of thousands of clones, around three quarters being singletons. The sample here was peripheral blood, taken 28 days after the second AZD1222 dose. The receptor set was obtained from an adult who received the AZD1222 COVID-19 vaccine.

The CDR3 DNA sequence: TGTGCCAGCATCCCCGGGACAGGCTTCACCGGGGAGCTGTTTTTT. This sequence encodes CASIPGTGFTGELFF. The chain carries TRBV7-6 and TRBJ2-2; 8 nucleotides align to TRBD1. With V trimmed by 7 bases and J by 4 bases, 8 bases remained unmatched. CDR1 is SGHVS, CDR2 FNYEAQ, per germline. The CDR3 spans 15 residues.

This clone appeared once. The gene calls are TRBV28 and TRBJ2-7; 8 nucleotides align to TRBD2. The CDR3 runs to 14 residues. Germline CDR1 reads MDHEN; CDR2 reads SYDVKM. With 2 bases clipped from V and 3 bases from J, the junction kept 3 bases outside the gene matches. The CDR3 region has the DNA TGTGCCAGCAGTTTAGTAGCGGGAAGCTACGAGCAGTACTTC. Encoded protein: CASSLVAGSYEQYF.

This clone was detected only once. The J gene is TRBJ2-7, the V gene TRBV30; D is perhaps TRBD2 (6 bases). The V gene's germline CDR1 is GTSNPN and CDR2 SVGIG (reference sequence). With 4 bases removed from V and 3 bases from J, the gap between germline ends came to 10 bases. The CDR3 contains 12 residues. Here the CDR3 reads CAWTRGNYEQYF. The CDR3 DNA reads TGTGCCTGGACACGCGGGAACTACGAGCAGTACTTC.

This chain joins TRBV19 and TRBJ1-5; possibly TRBD1 for D (6 bases). Germline loops: CDR1 LNHDA, CDR2 SQIVND (reference sequence). The length of the CDR3 is 14 residues. Trimming stripped 5 bases from V and 7 bases from J, with 15 bases between. The chain's CDR3 is CASSPWGAHQPQHF. In DNA form, the CDR3 reads TGTGCCAGTAGTCCGTGGGGGGCCCACCAGCCCCAGCATTTT.

This chain joins TRBV2 and TRBJ2-1; 8 bases agree with TRBD1. The length of the CDR3 is 14 residues. The germline CDR1 and CDR2 sequences are SNHLY and FYNNEI. The ends lost 2 bases at V and 12 bases at J; junction bases unmatched: 9. CDR3 amino acids: CASSETEGQVGQFF. Written as DNA, the CDR3 is TGTGCCAGCAGTGAAACCGAGGGACAGGTAGGGCAGTTCTTC.

The chain is built from TRBV6-5 and TRBJ1-1; 12 bases line up with TRBD1. V shed 7 bases and J 5 bases; nucleotides not matched to a gene: 5. The germline V gene has CDR1 MNHEY and CDR2 SVGAGI. This CDR3 has 14 amino acids. CDR3 sequence: CASTGQGAITEAFF. The DNA of the CDR3 is TGTGCCAGCACGGGACAGGGGGCGATAACTGAAGCTTTCTTT.

This sequence joins TRBV23-1 and TRBJ1-5; 9 positions agree with TRBD1. TRBV23-1 is recorded as an ORF, its role being uncertain. This CDR3 is 17 amino acids long. V gave up 0 bases and J gave up 4 bases; unmatched junction bases: 7. As DNA, the CDR3 is TGCGCCAGCAGTCAATCGGCCGGGACAGGGAGTAATCAGCCCCAGCATTTT. Protein product: CASSQSAGTGSNQPQHF.

Only a few counts were recorded for this clone. The chain combines TRBV28 with TRBJ2-2, with 7 bases identical to TRBD2. Germline lookup yields CDR1 MDHEN and CDR2 SYDVKM. The V and J ends lost 5 bases and 4 bases, in that order; junction bases with no gene match: 7. The CDR3 loop spans 15 amino acids. DNA for the CDR3: TGTGCCAGCAGTCACCGGGACTACCTCACCGGGGAGCTGTTTTTT. Translation: CASSHRDYLTGELFF.

The V gene is TRBV7-2, the J gene TRBJ2-1; D is perhaps TRBD2 (5 bases). Germline CDR1 and CDR2: SGHTA and FQGNSA. V gave up 3 bases and J gave up 1 base, with 10 bases separating them. This CDR3 is built from 15 residues. The CDR3 DNA follows: TGTGCCAGCAGCTTCTCTAGCCAGTCCTACAATGAGCAGTTCTTC. Translating it yields CASSFSSQSYNEQFF.

This sequence joins TRBV28 and TRBJ2-7; D remains unclear. Trimming left V 3 bases short and J 3 bases short, with 6 bases between. The CDR3 extends over 12 amino acids. Germline V gene sequence: CDR1 MDHEN, CDR2 SYDVKM. In DNA, the CDR3 is TGTGCCAGCAGTTTCGTTAACTACGAGCAGTACTTC. The encoded protein is CASSFVNYEQYF.

The CDR3, as DNA: TGTGCCAGCAGTTTTGGTACTCGCTCTGGGGCCAACGTCCTGACTTTC. It encodes CASSFGTRSGANVLTF. The chain recombines TRBV28 with TRBJ2-6; D call uncertain. The length of the CDR3 is 16 residues. The germline V gene encodes CDR1 MDHEN and CDR2 SYDVKM. V lost 3 bases and J lost 0, with 9 bases in between.

The V call is TRBV5-6, the J call TRBJ1-4; D is ambiguous. The germline V gene encodes CDR1 SGHDT and CDR2 YYEEEE. Trimming cost V 2 bases and J 7 bases, with 12 bases left between them. This CDR3 has 14 amino acids. The CDR3 sequence is CASSLWSSVEKLFF. The CDR3 nucleotides are TGTGCCAGCAGCTTATGGAGTTCGGTTGAAAAACTGTTTTTT.

V usage is TRBV27 and J usage is TRBJ1-6, with a weak D call TRBD1 (5 bases). The germline V gene has CDR1 MNHEY and CDR2 SMNVEV (reference sequence). The CDR3 consists of 13 residues. Trimming cost V 8 bases and J 7 bases, with 12 bases left between them. In DNA, the CDR3 is TGTGCCAGCTCTGAGGGGTCAAATTCACCCCTCCACTTT. Translation: CASSEGSNSPLHF.

The chain couples TRBV3-1 (or the pseudogene TRBV3-2) to TRBJ1-2, with D hard to call. V lost 3 bases and J lost 6, with 17 bases in between. The CDR3 has 15 residues. Germline lookup yields CDR1 LGHDT and CDR2 YNNKEL (reference sequence). DNA for the CDR3: TGTGCCAGCAGCCATGCCGGACGGAAACGAGATGGCTACACCTTC. Translating it yields CASSHAGRKRDGYTF.

The rearrangement joins TRBV7-2 to TRBJ1-1; no clear D gene. This CDR3 has 13 amino acids. V was shortened by 6 bases and J by 0 bases, with 8 bases between the two germline ends. Germline lookup yields CDR1 SGHTA and CDR2 FQGNSA. CDR3 region: CASSTTVNTEAFF. The CDR3 DNA reads TGTGCCAGCAGTACCACAGTGAACACTGAAGCTTTCTTT.

This chain uses TRBV5-1 with TRBJ2-5; D is unresolved. V was cut by 4 bases and J by 4 bases, with 5 bases left in between. The CDR3 spans 11 residues. Germline CDR1 reads SGHRS; CDR2 reads YFSETQ. CDR3 bases: TGCGCCAGCAGCCTCTCAGAGACCCAGTACTTC. This codes for CASSLSETQYF. Combining the CDR3 with reference TRBV5-1 and TRBJ2-5 gives the whole variable domain KAGVTQTPRYLIKTRGQQVTLSCSPISGHRSVSWYQQTPGQGLQFLFEYFSETQRNKGNFPGRFSGRQFSNSRSEMNVSTLELGDSALYLCASSLSETQYFGPGTRLLVL.

The chain is built from TRBV27 and TRBJ2-1, with D maybe TRBD2 (5 bases). Trimming cost V 2 bases and J 8 bases, with 13 bases left between them. Germline CDR1 MNHEY, CDR2 SMNVEV (reference sequence). The CDR3 runs to 14 residues. CDR3 nucleotide sequence: TGTGCCAGCAGTTTAGTCCCGGAGGTCGATGAGCAGTTCTTC. Translated: CASSLVPEVDEQFF.

The chain has TRBV19 and TRBJ1-5; maybe TRBD1 (5 bases). Per the germline V gene, CDR1 is LNHDA and CDR2 is SQIVND (reference sequence). Trimming took off 7 bases at V and 7 bases at J, with 23 bases between the two ends. The CDR3 has 16 residues. Written as DNA, the CDR3 is TGTGCCAGTACCGTAGGGGTCGGGGGTTTAGGACAGCCCCAGCATTTT. Its protein is CASTVGVGGLGQPQHF.

CDR3 protein: CASSIIGRGQGNTEAFF. The CDR3 region has the DNA TGTGCCAGTAGTATAATAGGCAGGGGACAGGGGAACACTGAAGCTTTCTTT. The chain has TRBV19 and TRBJ1-1; TRBD1 agrees at 9 bases. CDR1 is LNHDA, CDR2 SQIVND, per germline (reference sequence). V was clipped by 2 bases and J by 1 base; unmatched bases: 8. The CDR3 contains 17 residues.

The chain links TRBV3-1 (or the pseudogene TRBV3-2) to TRBJ1-5; D uncertain. The CDR3 has 15 residues. Trimming shortened V by 2 bases and J by 3 bases, and 11 bases separated the two germline ends. Looked up from germline, CDR1 is LGHDT and CDR2 is YNNKEL (reference sequence). This chain's CDR3 is CASSQNIQLNQPQHF. The CDR3 bases are TGTGCCAGCAGCCAAAATATACAGCTCAATCAGCCCCAGCATTTT.

The chain carries TRBV7-9 and TRBJ1-1; D is unresolved. Germline assignment: CDR1 SEHNR and CDR2 FQNEAQ (reference sequence). The CDR3 contains 13 residues. Trimming took 2 bases from V and 1 from J, leaving 5 bases between them. This chain's CDR3 is CASSLMGNTEAFF. The CDR3 DNA follows: TGTGCCAGCAGCTTAATGGGGAACACTGAAGCTTTCTTT.

This clone was detected only a few times. This chain links TRBV25-1 with TRBJ2-3; the D call may be TRBD1 or TRBD2 (5 bases each). Germline V lookup: CDR1 MGHDK, CDR2 SYGVNS. Between the trimmed V and J ends, which lost 6 bases and 11 bases, there was a span of 18 bases. The CDR3 extends over 13 amino acids. CDR3 residues: CASRRGAQLWQYF. CDR3 sequence (DNA): TGTGCCAGCAGAAGAGGGGCCCAGTTATGGCAGTATTTT.

This clone has just a few counts. The CDR3 sequence is CASRTDRINSPLHF. In DNA, the CDR3 is TGTGCCAGCCGGACTGACAGGATAAATTCACCCCTCCACTTT. This chain joins TRBV28 and TRBJ1-6; weak D call: TRBD1 (6 bases). The V and J ends lost 8 bases and 7 bases respectively, with 15 bases between them. The CDR3 is made up of 14 amino acids. Germline V CDR1 and CDR2: MDHEN, SYDVKM. Complete variable domain (other parts from reference TRBV28 and TRBJ1-6): DVKVTQSSRYLVKRTGEKVFLECVQDMDHENMFWYRQDPGLGLRLIYFSYDVKMKEKGDIPEGYSVSREKKERFSLILESASTNQTSMYLCASRTDRINSPLHFGNGTRLTVT.